The entry that follows covers one TCR beta chain sequence. TCRdb reanalysed the 5' RACE reads using MiXCR and keeps one entry per CDR3 protein. The data show about 530,000 distinct CDR3 sequences, about 15% seen once. This specimen belongs to a study of identical twins. In germline, CDR1 is MNHEY, CDR2 SMNVEV (reference sequence). Trimming removed 5 bases from V and 0 bases from J, with 14 bases in between. CDR3 size: 16 residues. This sample was also put to use in a study of yellow fever vaccine responses in identical twins.

The material sequenced was CD4+ T cells sorted from blood. The sequence was collected from a woman in her late teens or twenties in good health. The chain uses TRBV27 and TRBJ2-4; D gene ambiguous. This CDR3 is CASSPRKQLAKNIQYF. The CDR3 coding sequence is TGTGCCAGCAGTCCCCGGAAGCAGCTAGCCAAAAACATTCAGTACTTC.